One and the same sample provided the 11 T cell receptor beta chains below, sequenced in a study of technical replicates of blood from a few donors. Sequencing was performed with immunoSEQ multiplex PCR; in TCRdb, only in-frame clones are kept and a portion is missing. The profile shows 70,000 or so clones, roughly nine tenths of them singletons. Sequencing was performed on T cells isolated from PBMCs. The receptors were sampled from a human donor in good health. Some clones in this sample may be carry-over from other donors' samples.

This clone was seen once. CDR3 sequence reads: CASRRSGGTSNQPQHF. The CDR3 coding sequence is TGTGCCAGCAGACGAAGTGGAGGGACGAGCAATCAGCCCCAGCATTTT. The chain recombines TRBV5-6 with TRBJ1-5; perhaps TRBD1 as D (5 bases). Looked up from germline, CDR1 is SGHDT and CDR2 is YYEEEE. Trimming stripped 5 bases from V and 1 base from J, with 16 bases between. This CDR3 is built from 16 residues. Full variable domain (outside the CDR3, taken from reference TRBV5-6 and TRBJ1-5): DAGVTQSPTHLIKTRGQQVTLRCSPKSGHDTVSWYQQALGQGPQFIFQYYEEEERQRGNFPDRFSGHQFPNYSSELNVNALLLGDSALYLCASRRSGGTSNQPQHFGDGTRLSIL.

The rearrangement uses TRBV10-1 and TRBJ2-3, with D tentatively TRBD2 (5 bases). With 5 bases removed from V and 2 bases from J, the gap between germline ends came to 11 bases. Germline V CDR1 and CDR2: WNHNN, SYGVQD (reference sequence). The CDR3 loop spans 14 amino acids. This CDR3 is CASSHSGYTDTQYF. CDR3 in DNA: TGCGCCAGCAGTCACAGCGGCTACACAGATACGCAGTATTTT.

This clone was found once. V is TRBV6-5 and J is TRBJ1-2; D perhaps matches TRBD1 (5 bases). Trimming removed 5 bases at V and 2 bases at J, with 9 bases between. CDR3 length: 13 residues. Germline-derived CDR1 and CDR2 are MNHEY and SVGAGI. CDR3 coding DNA: TGTGCCAGCAGTGTGGCAGGGAACTATGGCTACACCTTC. Protein: CASSVAGNYGYTF.

The gene calls are TRBV2 and TRBJ2-7; D not resolved. CDR1 and CDR2 from the germline V gene are SNHLY and FYNNEI. The CDR3 runs to 13 residues. In DNA form, the CDR3 reads TGTGCGCTACAGCCCGGCTTTTCCTACGAGCAGTACTTC. This codes for CALQPGFSYEQYF.

The genes are TRBV9 and TRBJ2-7; tentative D call: TRBD2 (6 bases). The CDR3 has 15 residues. V was clipped by 0 bases and J by 3 bases, with 13 bases between them. CDR1 is SGDLS, CDR2 YYNGEE, per germline. The CDR3 nucleotides read TGTGCCAGCAGCGTAGGGAGTAGCGGAGGCTACGAGCAGTACTTC. Translating it yields CASSVGSSGGYEQYF.

DNA of the CDR3: TGTGCCAGCAGGGATCTAGCGGGGGGGCCCAATGAGCAGTTCTTC. It yields the protein CASRDLAGGPNEQFF. This chain connects TRBV6-1 to TRBJ2-1, with 12 bases matching TRBD2. The CDR3 spans 15 residues. CDR1 and CDR2 (germline): MNHNS, SASEGT. V dropped 6 bases and J dropped 6; count of bases not matched to a gene: 6.

The rearrangement joins TRBV27 to TRBJ1-2; D gene ambiguous. Germline V lookup: CDR1 MNHEY, CDR2 SMNVEV (reference sequence). V lost 1 base to trimming and J lost 7 bases, with 10 bases between them. The CDR3 extends over 13 amino acids. The CDR3 DNA follows: TGTGCCAGCAGTTTATTCGGGGTTTCTGGCTACACCTTC. Translation: CASSLFGVSGYTF.

The CDR3 region is CASSYLTAPIMNTEAFF. DNA for the CDR3: TGTGCCAGCAGCTATCTAACAGCCCCAATAATGAACACTGAAGCTTTCTTT. The V and J genes are TRBV5-6 and TRBJ1-1; D is ambiguous. This CDR3 contains 17 residues. Germline CDR1 is SGHDT and CDR2 is YYEEEE. V lost 3 bases to trimming and J lost 0 bases, with 18 bases between them. Drawing the rest from reference TRBV5-6 and TRBJ1-1, the complete variable domain is DAGVTQSPTHLIKTRGQQVTLRCSPKSGHDTVSWYQQALGQGPQFIFQYYEEEERQRGNFPDRFSGHQFPNYSSELNVNALLLGDSALYLCASSYLTAPIMNTEAFFGQGTRLTVV.

V gene TRBV4-1 combines with J gene TRBJ1-4; possible D gene TRBD1, 6 bases. V gave up 1 base and J gave up 8 bases, with 14 bases separating them. CDR3 length: 15 amino acids. CDR1 is MGHRA and CDR2 is YSYEKL in the germline V gene. The CDR3 nucleotides read TGCGCCAGCAGCCAAGTTGAGGGAAGGGGGGAAAAACTGTTTTTT. Protein product: CASSQVEGRGEKLFF.

This chain connects TRBV7-8 to TRBJ1-2; perhaps TRBD1 as D (5 bases). This CDR3 region has 12 residues. Germline lookup yields CDR1 SGHVS and CDR2 FQNEAQ. Deletions cut 5 bases from V and 7 bases from J, with 11 bases between. CDR3 amino acids: CASSPLDSGYTF. CDR3 sequence (DNA): TGTGCCAGCAGCCCCCTCGACAGTGGCTACACCTTC.

In this sample, this clone turned up once. The CDR3 DNA is TGCGCCAGCAGCCAATTAGGGACTAGGGTAGACGAGCAGTACTTC. Protein product: CASSQLGTRVDEQYF. The chain uses TRBV4-1 and TRBJ2-7; 8 nucleotides agree with TRBD2. The CDR3 length is 15 residues. Trimming cost V 2 bases and J 5 bases; bases outside gene matches: 8. Germline V CDR1 and CDR2: MGHRA, YSYEKL.